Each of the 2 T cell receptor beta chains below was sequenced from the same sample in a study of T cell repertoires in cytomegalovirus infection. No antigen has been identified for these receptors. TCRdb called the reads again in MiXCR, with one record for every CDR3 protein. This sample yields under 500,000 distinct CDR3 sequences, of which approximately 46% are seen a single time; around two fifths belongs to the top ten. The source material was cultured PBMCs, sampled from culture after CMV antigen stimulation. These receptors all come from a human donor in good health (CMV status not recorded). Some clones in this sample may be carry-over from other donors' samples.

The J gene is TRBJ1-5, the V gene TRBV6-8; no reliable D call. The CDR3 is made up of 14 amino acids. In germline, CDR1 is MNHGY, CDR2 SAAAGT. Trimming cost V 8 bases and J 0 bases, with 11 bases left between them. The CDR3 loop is CASGLIYSNQPQHF. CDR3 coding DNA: TGTGCCAGCGGGCTGATTTATAGCAATCAGCCCCAGCATTTT.

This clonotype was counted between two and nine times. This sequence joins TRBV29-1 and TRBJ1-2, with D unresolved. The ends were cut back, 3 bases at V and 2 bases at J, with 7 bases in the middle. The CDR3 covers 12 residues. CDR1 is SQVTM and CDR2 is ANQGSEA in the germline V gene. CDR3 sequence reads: CSVDKGNYGYTF. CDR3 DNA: TGCAGCGTTGACAAGGGAAACTATGGCTACACCTTC.